The 9 T cell receptor beta chains reported below all come from one sample, sequenced in a study of identical twins. TCRdb reprocessed the 5' RACE reads with MiXCR, giving one entry per CDR3 protein. The data hold about 570,000 distinct CDR3 sequences, with roughly 9.5% observed a single time. This same sample was also taken into another study, of yellow fever vaccine responses in identical twins.

Sequenced sample: PBMCs. The receptors were gathered from a woman between 18 and 29 years old in good health.

This clonotype showed up many times. V is TRBV25-1 and J is TRBJ2-5; 7 positions agree with TRBD1. V lost 2 bases and J lost 1; bases outside the gene matches: 4. The CDR3 has 15 amino acids. The germline V gene encodes CDR1 MGHDK and CDR2 SYGVNS. This chain's CDR3 is CASSEADRFQETQYF. The CDR3 bases are TGTGCCAGCAGTGAAGCGGACAGGTTCCAAGAGACCCAGTACTTC.

The chain has TRBV4-2 and TRBJ2-1, with 11 bases identical to TRBD2. The ends lost 4 bases at V and 4 bases at J; junction bases unmatched: 6. CDR3 length: 16 amino acids. Germline CDR1 is LGHNA and CDR2 is YNFKEQ. DNA for the CDR3: TGTGCCAGCAGCCTTAGCGGGAGGGCGGATTACAATGAGCAGTTCTTC. Protein sequence: CASSLSGRADYNEQFF.

This clonotype was seen ten or more times. The chain is built from TRBV6-5 and TRBJ1-4; D ambiguous. The germline V gene encodes CDR1 MNHEY and CDR2 SVGAGI. This CDR3 region has 16 residues. Trimming removed 0 bases at V and 0 bases at J, with 8 bases between. The CDR3: CASSYSGSATNEKLFF. CDR3 sequence (DNA): TGTGCCAGCAGTTACTCGGGGAGTGCAACTAATGAAAAACTGTTTTTT.

This clonotype has a handful of counts. This chain joins TRBV6-5 and TRBJ2-7; D is possibly TRBD1 (6 bases). The CDR3 sequence is 16 residues long. Trimming took off 0 bases at V and 1 base at J, with 13 bases between the two ends. Germline V gene data show CDR1 as MNHEY and CDR2 as SVGAGI. CDR3 in DNA: TGTGCCAGCAGTTACTCGGGGGCTCACCCTTCCTACGAGCAGTACTTC. The encoded protein is CASSYSGAHPSYEQYF.

This clonotype appeared a few times. The chain is built from TRBV24-1 and TRBJ2-1; TRBD1 aligns across 7 bases. This CDR3 contains 15 residues. CDR1 KGHDR and CDR2 SFDVKD come from the germline V gene. J was trimmed by 2 bases and V by 2 bases; bases with no gene match: 2. The CDR3 coding sequence is TGTGCCACCAGTGATTACGGACAGGCCTACAATGAGCAGTTCTTC. This gives the protein CATSDYGQAYNEQFF.

In this sample, this clonotype turned up a few times. The V and J genes are TRBV7-9 and TRBJ2-5, with a tentative D call TRBD2 (6 bases). Germline CDR1 is SEHNR and CDR2 is FQNEAQ (reference sequence). V lost 5 bases and J lost 5, with 15 bases in between. The CDR3 loop spans 14 amino acids. The CDR3 DNA is TGTGCCAGCAGCCCTTGGGGGGTTCAGGAGACCCAGTACTTC. Its protein product is CASSPWGVQETQYF.

This clonotype was seen a few times. V gene TRBV2 combines with J gene TRBJ2-4, with 7 bases lining up with TRBD1. The V gene's germline CDR1 is SNHLY and CDR2 FYNNEI. CDR3 length: 16 amino acids. The V segment lost 7 bases and the J segment 7 bases; nucleotides outside the gene matches: 16. CDR3 nucleotide sequence: TGTGCCAGCACCTTGACAGGGCTCGACGCTTTGAACATTCAGTACTTC. It translates to CASTLTGLDALNIQYF.

The chain carries TRBV20-1 and TRBJ2-5, with D possibly being TRBD1 or TRBD2 (5 bases each). V dropped 6 bases and J dropped 1 base, with 21 bases sitting between them. The CDR3 has 16 amino acids. Germline V gene lookup returns CDR1 DFQATT and CDR2 SNEGSKA (reference sequence). CDR3 sequence: CSAWTLVSAFQETQYF. The CDR3 DNA is TGCAGTGCCTGGACACTAGTGTCGGCGTTCCAAGAGACCCAGTACTTC.

This clonotype was detected many times. The rearrangement uses TRBV29-1 and TRBJ2-3, with D perhaps being TRBD1 or TRBD2 (5 bases each). This CDR3 spans 16 amino acids. V shed 1 base and J shed 5 bases, with 19 bases lying between them. CDR1 is SQVTM and CDR2 is ANQGSEA in the germline V gene. CDR3 region: CSVEGLDSFQGDTQYF. In DNA form, the CDR3 reads TGCAGCGTTGAAGGTCTGGACTCTTTTCAGGGAGATACGCAGTATTTT.